This TCR beta chain stems from a study of identical twins. Only healthy Caucasians were included as donors. The germline CDR1 and CDR2 sequences are MNHNS and SASEGT. There are 12 residues in the CDR3. Unmatched junction bases numbered 3, after V lost 4 bases and J lost 9 bases. TCRdb used MiXCR to reprocess the 5' RACE reads, holding one entry per CDR3 protein. The sample records hundreds of thousands of distinct CDR3 sequences, 10% to 15% being singletons. Study-wide findings and caveats: Abundant cord blood beta clonotypes carried fewer insertions; memory repertoires showed none. Invariant MAIT and iNKT cells could partly confound zero-insertion analyses.

Note on this clonotype: Its antigen is unidentified.

The same data also went into a second study, on yellow fever vaccine responses in identical twins.

The TCR originated in a woman under 30 in good health. This chain links TRBV6-1 with TRBJ2-1; the match to TRBD2 covers 7 bases. Sequencing was performed on PBMCs. The CDR3 region has the DNA TGTGCCAGCAGTGGACGGGGGGTTGAGCAGTTCTTC. This codes for CASSGRGVEQFF.